The source of this TCR beta chain is a study of blood T cell repertoires in COVID-19. Study overall: The origin of the acute and convalescent COVID-19 samples was the United States, Italy and Spain.

It was during active infection that Seattle patients were enrolled and then longitudinally followed. There are 14 residues in the CDR3. The trim removed 3 bases at V and 7 bases at J, leaving 2 bases unmatched. Germline values: CDR1 MDHEN, CDR2 SYDVKM. Here immunoSEQ multiplex PCR was the method, and the copy in TCRdb shows in-frame clones only, minus some. The data show about 500,000 clones, roughly nine tenths seen once. The sequencing sample was made of peripheral blood. The TCR was taken from a woman aged 50 to 60 with COVID-19, enrolled during active disease. The V call is TRBV28, the J call TRBJ2-1, with 11 nucleotides matching TRBD2. DNA of the CDR3: TGTGCCAGCAGTTTTAGCGGGGGGGGGAATGAGCAGTTCTTC. This sequence encodes CASSFSGGGNEQFF.